This T cell receptor (beta chain) emerged from a study of cytomegalovirus exposure and HLA in healthy donors. Study-wide results and caveats: Links to common viral pathogens appeared, in a later analysis, for several of the most significant clusters. As a later analysis revealed, the rate of TCR association differed by HLA locus, with DRB1 most and HLA-C fewest. Association of about 17,000 TCR beta sequences with HLA alleles was found at 0.05 false discovery rate in a later analysis.

The CDR3 is made up of 14 amino acids. Per germline, CDR1 SGDLS and CDR2 YYNGEE. Trimming removed 0 bases at V and 2 bases at J, with 7 bases between. It was with 60 Vbeta and 13 Jbeta primers that the PCR ran. TCRdb's copy holds only in-frame clones and misses some; the assay was immunoSEQ multiplex PCR. Among some 160,000 clones, 80% to 90% were seen once, and the ten largest hold roughly 4%. A remark on this clone: Its antigen is currently unknown.

The sample taken for sequencing was PBMCs. The clonotype originates from a woman aged 40 to 50 in good health and CMV-seropositive. V is TRBV9 and J is TRBJ2-3; possibly TRBD1 for D (5 bases). The CDR3, as DNA: TGTGCCAGCAGCGTAGGGGGCACCACAGATACGCAGTATTTT. Amino acids: CASSVGGTTDTQYF. The whole variable domain, remainder taken from reference TRBV9 and TRBJ2-3, is DSGVTQTPKHLITATGQRVTLRCSPRSGDLSVYWYQQSLDQGLQFLIQYYNGEERAKGNILERFSAQQFPDLHSELNLSSLELGDSALYFCASSVGGTTDTQYFGPGTRLTVL.